This T cell receptor (beta chain) was identified during a study of shared clonotypes between healthy human individuals. Sequenced by immunoSEQ multiplex PCR; TCRdb stores in-frame clones only, minus some. Among about 600,000 clones listed, around 97% were seen once. Germline values: CDR1 SGHRS, CDR2 YFSETQ. The CDR3 extends over 17 amino acids. Trimming shortened V by 5 bases and J by 2 bases, and 20 bases separated the two germline ends. Sequencing was carried out using naive CD4+ T cells sorted from blood. Subset given: CD45RA+ positively selected. The rearrangement joins TRBV5-1 to TRBJ1-3, with D perhaps TRBD1 (5 bases). The TCR was taken from a young woman in good health. CDR3 loop: CASSLWDLSSTGNTIYF. The CDR3 DNA is TGCGCCAGCAGTTTATGGGACCTGAGTTCCACTGGAAACACCATATATTTT.